Only a few counts were recorded for the clone carrying this TCR beta chain. What it recognizes is unknown. The data were obtained in a study of T cells after yellow fever vaccination. Points from the study as a whole: Among primary-vaccination clones, most reappeared after the booster, at almost 98% for CD4 and roughly 90% for CD8. Researchers noted that a small share of clonotypes showed up in both CD4 and CD8 compartments. Within FACS-sorted repertoires, abundant clonotypes contaminating from the bulk population could be present. When the response was secondary, it was weaker but reached its peak faster, day 5 versus 15.

One entry per CDR3 protein, called by TCRdb with MiXCR from the 5' RACE reads. The sample includes over 300,000 distinct CDR3 sequences, over 4% seen only once; the top ten take under 30%. CDR1 is SQVTM, CDR2 ANQGSEA, per germline. The CDR3 length is 12 residues. V lost 4 bases and J 8 bases, leaving 13 bases between the germline ends. The input for sequencing was PBMCs, taken 5 days after the yellow fever booster vaccination. This TCR came from a man between 18 and 35 years old who received the YFV17D yellow fever vaccine. The rearrangement joins TRBV29-1 to TRBJ2-3; a weak D match, TRBD2 (5 bases). The CDR3 DNA reads TGCAGCGTTGGCTTGTTGACTACTACGCAGTATTTT. Translating gives CSVGLLTTTQYF.